These T cell receptor beta chains were read from a single sample in a study of radiation and T cells in renal cell carcinoma. The method was immunoSEQ multiplex PCR; TCRdb's version includes in-frame clones alone and lacks a portion of them. The sample includes 150,000 or so clones, roughly 89% seen only once; the top ten take around 13%. This sample comprised blood, obtained from a patient whose treatment included radiotherapy and nephrectomy. The receptors were sampled from a woman in her fifties or sixties with renal cell carcinoma. Each CDR3 is given with its conserved first and last residue. The D gene is left open where the match is weak. Some rows have no size entry. The others give once, few or many, or a class for an expanded clone.

>TRBV5-1|TRBJ1-5|NA|few|14
TGCGCCAGCAGCTTGTTTCCGGGTAATCAGCCCCAGCATTTT
CASSLFPGNQPQHF
>TRBV12-5|TRBJ2-5|NA|NA|10
TGTGCTAGTGGTTCAGCGGACCAGTACTTC
CASGSADQYF
>TRBV7-2|TRBJ1-2|NA|NA|14
TGTGCCAGCAGCCGTTCAGGGCCCCTCTATGGCTACACCTTC
CASSRSGPLYGYTF
>TRBV19|TRBJ2-7|NA|NA|13
TGTGCCAGTAGTGCCCAGGTTTCCTACGAGCAGTACTTC
CASSAQVSYEQYF
>TRBV15|TRBJ1-5|NA|NA|16
TGTGCCACCAGCAGAGATTTGAACAGATTCCATCAGCCCCAGCATTTT
CATSRDLNRFHQPQHF
>TRBV19|TRBJ1-1|NA|many|15
TGTGCCAGTAGTCGCCCCGGGGTAAGAGGCACTGAAGCTTTCTTT
CASSRPGVRGTEAFF
>TRBV5-4|TRBJ1-2|NA|NA|16
TGTGCCAGCAGCTTGTCTTTTCGTGGGGAAGGGAATGGCTACACCTTC
CASSLSFRGEGNGYTF
>TRBV7-2|TRBJ1-1|TRBD1|NA|14
TGTGCCAGCAGCCCACAGGGGGTGAACACTGAAGCTTTCTTT
CASSPQGVNTEAFF
>TRBV2|TRBJ2-1|NA|NA|13
TGTGCCAGCCAAGCCGGGACTCACAATGAGCAGTTCTTC
CASQAGTHNEQFF
>TRBV5-1|TRBJ2-1|TRBD1|many|15
TGCGCCAGCAGCCCTCGGACAGGGAGAAACAATGAGCAGTTCTTC
CASSPRTGRNNEQFF
>TRBV6-5|TRBJ1-2|NA|NA|15
TGTGCCAGCAGCCCAGGGAATTCCGGTGGCTATGGCTACACCTTC
CASSPGNSGGYGYTF
>TRBV6-1|TRBJ2-1|NA|NA|13
TGTGCCAGCAGTGAAGGGTCCCACAATGAGCAGTTCTTC
CASSEGSHNEQFF
>TRBV18|TRBJ2-2|NA|few|14
TGTGCCAGCTCACCGGGAGGGAACACCGGGGAGCTGTTTTTT
CASSPGGNTGELFF
>TRBV15|TRBJ1-2|TRBD1|few|14
TGTGCCACCAGCAGAGACAGGGGGCGGCTCGGCTACACCTTC
CATSRDRGRLGYTF
>TRBV7-2|TRBJ2-1|NA|NA|16
TGTGCCAGCAGCCCGGAGGGCGCGGGGGCCCACAATGAGCAGTTCTTC
CASSPEGAGAHNEQFF
>TRBV13|TRBJ1-6|NA|NA|14
TGTGCCAGCAGCTCTGGGGACACCAATTCACCCCTCCACTTT
CASSSGDTNSPLHF